The sequence of this T cell receptor (beta chain) was determined in a study of blood T cell repertoires in COVID-19. The wider study: The origin of the acute and convalescent COVID-19 samples was the United States, Italy and Spain. PBMCs, B-cell-depleted T cells, or T cells were the source of the cDNA or gDNA that made up the material.

In the source study's methods: Amplified reference gene primers provided the basis for estimating nucleated cell counts. Libraries were prepared by immunoSEQ multiplex PCR; TCRdb keeps only in-frame clonotypes and omits some of them. The DNA gave D and trimming, while V, J and clone size come from that table. The sample has 40,000 to 60,000 clones, 65% to 80% seen once; the top ten hold roughly 25%. The ends lost 8 bases at V and 7 bases at J; junction bases unmatched: 11. Looked up from germline, CDR1 is GTSNPN and CDR2 is SVGIG (reference sequence). There are 13 residues in the CDR3. The clonotype originates from a man in his sixties or seventies with acute or convalescent COVID-19. Sequenced sample: peripheral blood. This chain joins TRBV30 and TRBJ1-2, with 9 bases identical to TRBD1. The CDR3 sequence: CARDDGDRAGYTF. As DNA, the CDR3 is TGTGCCCGCGACGACGGGGACAGGGCTGGCTACACCTTC.